This passage covers 21 T cell receptor beta chains from one sample sequenced in a study of identical twins (dated by TCRdb to 2015 to 2016). Library preparation was by 5' RACE. The reads were generated on an Illumina HiSeq 2000. Through fastp at Q25 and MiXCR, TCRdb rebuilt clones from the public reads, retaining in-frame beta chains. Records with the same CDR3 protein are collapsed into one entry carrying the most frequent genes and DNA. Across this sample there are about 200,000 distinct CDR3 sequences, with 6.5% seen only once. Of the sample, 13% to 15% falls within the top ten clones. The sample was also reused in another study, on T cells expressing NK-cell markers.

The sequenced sample consisted of CD8+ T cells sorted from blood. The receptors were sampled from a woman aged 18-30 years in good health.

V and J are TRBV7-9 and TRBJ2-3, with TRBD2 matching over 9 bases. This CDR3 spans 17 amino acids. Germline V gene lookup returns CDR1 SEHNR and CDR2 FQNEAQ (reference sequence). V gave up 4 bases and J gave up 6 bases; unmatched junction bases: 14. The CDR3 region has the DNA TGTGCCAGCAGCTCCTTCTTGACTAGCGGACCACAGGATACGCAGTATTTT. Its protein is CASSSFLTSGPQDTQYF. The whole variable domain, remainder taken from reference TRBV7-9 and TRBJ2-3, is DTGVSQNPRHKITKRGQNVTFRCDPISEHNRLYWYRQTLGQGPEFLTYFQNEAQLEKSRLLSDRFSAERPKGSFSTLEIQRTEQGDSAMYLCASSSFLTSGPQDTQYFGPGTRLTVL.

V gene TRBV10-3 combines with J gene TRBJ2-7; D tentatively reads TRBD1 or TRBD2 (5 bases each). CDR3 size: 12 residues. The germline V gene has CDR1 ENHRY and CDR2 SYGVKD. Trimming removed 7 bases at V and 6 bases at J, with 13 bases between. CDR3: CAINLGDGEQYF. CDR3 sequence (DNA): TGTGCCATCAATCTGGGGGATGGCGAGCAGTACTTC.

This chain links TRBV21-1 with TRBJ2-2; TRBD2, the table's D call, lacks a check against the DNA. TRBV21-1 counts as a pseudogene. This CDR3 spans 17 amino acids. CDR3 protein: CASSPPGREGSTGELFF. CDR3 nucleotide sequence: TGTGCCAGCAGCCCCCCGGGTAGGGAGGGGAGCACCGGGGAGCTGTTTTTT.

This clonotype appeared a few times. The chain recombines TRBV11-2 with TRBJ2-3, with a weak D call TRBD2 (5 bases). With 8 bases removed from V and 2 bases from J, the gap between germline ends came to 17 bases. Germline V gene data show CDR1 as SGHAT and CDR2 as FQNNGV. This CDR3 has 15 amino acids. CDR3 in amino acids: CASALGAEDTDTQYF. Here the CDR3 DNA reads TGTGCCAGCGCCCTGGGCGCGGAGGACACAGATACGCAGTATTTT.

The CDR3 loop reads CSAIGGWEQYF. CDR3 nucleotide sequence: TGCAGTGCCATAGGGGGATGGGAGCAGTACTTC. This chain links TRBV20-1 with TRBJ2-7, with a tentative D call TRBD1 (6 bases). Germline CDR1 is DFQATT and CDR2 is SNEGSKA (reference sequence). This CDR3 spans 11 amino acids. With 6 bases removed from V and 7 bases from J, the gap between germline ends came to 13 bases.

This clonotype was recorded many times. The V and J genes are TRBV12-3 or TRBV12-4 and TRBJ2-7; D remains unclear. V gave up 8 bases and J gave up 3 bases, with 14 bases separating them. The CDR3 extends over 13 amino acids. CDR3 residues: CASCLGPSYEQYF. DNA for the CDR3: TGTGCCAGCTGTCTCGGGCCTAGCTACGAGCAGTACTTC.

This clonotype was recorded a few times. V is TRBV3-1 and J is TRBJ2-1; D is perhaps TRBD2 (5 bases). The V gene lost 5 bases and the J gene lost 1 base, with 9 bases spanning the gap. Germline V lookup: CDR1 LGHDT, CDR2 YNNKEL (reference sequence). This CDR3 region has 14 residues. CDR3 nucleotide sequence: TGTGCCAGCAGCACTAGGGCTTCCTACAATGAGCAGTTCTTC. Its protein product is CASSTRASYNEQFF.

This sequence joins TRBV3-1 and TRBJ1-4; tentative D call: TRBD1 (5 bases). Germline CDR1 is LGHDT and CDR2 is YNNKEL (reference sequence). V was clipped by 7 bases and J by 3 bases, with 21 bases between them. The CDR3 is made up of 17 amino acids. CDR3 DNA: TGTGCCAGCACCAAACAGGTCGCGGGAACACCTAATGAAAAACTGTTTTTT. The encoded protein is CASTKQVAGTPNEKLFF.

This rearrangement joins TRBV4-3 to TRBJ2-1; 10 bases are shared with TRBD2. Per the germline V gene, CDR1 is LGHNA and CDR2 is YSLEER. The V gene end was trimmed by 0 bases and the J gene end by 9 bases; junction bases not matched to a gene: 8. This CDR3 is built from 16 residues. Written as DNA, the CDR3 is TGCGCCAGCAGCCAAGAGAGAGCGGGAGGGCGATTTGAGCAGTTCTTC. Encoded protein: CASSQERAGGRFEQFF.

This clonotype was found many times. The chain is built from TRBV5-6 and TRBJ2-7, with D possibly being TRBD2 (6 bases). The CDR3 totals 14 residues. The germline V and J ends were trimmed by 2 bases and 0 bases, with 9 bases remaining between them. Germline V gene lookup returns CDR1 SGHDT and CDR2 YYEEEE. The CDR3 nucleotides read TGTGCCAGCAGCTTCGGTAGCGGCTCCTACGAGCAGTACTTC. Translation gives CASSFGSGSYEQYF. Filled out from reference TRBV5-6 and TRBJ2-7, the complete variable domain reads DAGVTQSPTHLIKTRGQQVTLRCSPKSGHDTVSWYQQALGQGPQFIFQYYEEEERQRGNFPDRFSGHQFPNYSSELNVNALLLGDSALYLCASSFGSGSYEQYFGPGTRLTVT.

The chain has TRBV2 and TRBJ2-1, with 7 bases matching TRBD1. The V gene end was trimmed by 10 bases and the J gene end by 7 bases; junction bases not matched to a gene: 7. The CDR3 runs 12 residues. The germline CDR1 and CDR2 sequences are SNHLY and FYNNEI. The DNA of the CDR3 is TGTGCCACCCGACAGGGAAGGAATGAGCAGTTCTTC. Translation: CATRQGRNEQFF.

The chain uses TRBV29-1 and TRBJ2-7, with 7 nucleotides matching TRBD2. Germline CDR1 is SQVTM and CDR2 is ANQGSEA. Trimming removed 6 bases from V and 3 bases from J; junction bases left unmatched: 8. CDR3 length: 13 amino acids. CDR3 loop: CSVGGGENYEQYF. The CDR3 DNA is TGCAGCGTCGGGGGAGGGGAAAACTACGAGCAGTACTTC.

In DNA form, the CDR3 reads TGCGCCAGCAGCCAAGAGGGACACGAGCAGTACTTC. Translating it yields CASSQEGHEQYF. This chain uses TRBV4-1 with TRBJ2-7; D possibly uses TRBD1 or TRBD2 (5 bases each). This CDR3 is 12 amino acids long. Per germline, CDR1 MGHRA and CDR2 YSYEKL. With 0 bases removed from V and 5 bases from J, the gap between germline ends came to 5 bases.

This clonotype has just a few counts. A much larger clonotype is one base distant, so this may be a read error. The chain uses TRBV20-1 and TRBJ2-7, with TRBD2 matching 16 bases. Germline V gene sequence: CDR1 DFQATT, CDR2 SNEGSKA (reference sequence). The CDR3 is 17 residues long. The DNA for the CDR3 is TGCTGTGCTAGAGATGGGACTAGCGGGGGGGATTCCTACGAGCAGTACTTC. This translates into CCARDGTSGGDSYEQYF.

The chain is built from TRBV11-2 and TRBJ2-2; D call uncertain. This CDR3 contains 14 residues. The germline V gene has CDR1 SGHAT and CDR2 FQNNGV. The V end was cut by 1 base, the J end by 4 bases, with 7 bases between. The CDR3 protein is CASSLVGPTGELFF. CDR3 in DNA: TGTGCCAGCAGCTTAGTAGGGCCCACCGGGGAGCTGTTTTTT.

This clonotype occurred a few times. Here the CDR3 DNA reads TGTGCCAGCAGCTTAGTGGGGGGCGCCAGCTCCTACGAGCAGTACTTC. Amino acid sequence: CASSLVGGASSYEQYF. The chain recombines TRBV7-2 with TRBJ2-7; either TRBD1 or TRBD2 may fit D (6 bases each). The CDR3 totals 16 residues. Trimming removed 1 base from V and 0 bases from J, with 13 bases in between. Per the germline V gene, CDR1 is SGHTA and CDR2 is FQGNSA.

This clonotype was seen a few times. This chain links TRBV3-1 with TRBJ2-5; 13 bases fit TRBD2. The V gene's germline CDR1 is LGHDT and CDR2 YNNKEL (reference sequence). The CDR3 contains 18 residues. V trimming: 5 bases; J trimming: 4 bases; junction bases outside the gene matches: 13. CDR3 DNA: TGTGCCAGCAGCTGGGGAGGGACTAGCGGGACACTGGGAGAGACCCAGTACTTC. It is translated as CASSWGGTSGTLGETQYF.

The table lists this clonotype with many counts. The chain uses TRBV7-6 and TRBJ1-2, with a weak D call TRBD1 (6 bases). The CDR3 runs 13 residues. V was clipped by 5 bases and J by 8 bases, with 15 bases between them. CDR1 and CDR2 (germline): SGHVS, FNYEAQ. CDR3 region: CASSLGGEGGYTF. In nucleotides, the CDR3 is TGTGCCAGCAGCCTAGGGGGGGAAGGGGGCTACACCTTC.

Within the sample, this clonotype is medium-sized. The chain has TRBV2 and TRBJ2-3; 7 bases agree with TRBD1. This CDR3 comprises 15 residues. Germline CDR1 is SNHLY and CDR2 is FYNNEI. The trim removed 7 bases at V and 3 bases at J, leaving 10 bases unmatched. The DNA for the CDR3 is TGTGCCAGCAAAGACCTAGGGGGCGGGACAGATACGCAGTATTTT. Translating gives CASKDLGGGTDTQYF.

The chain has TRBV5-5 and TRBJ1-5, with D tentatively TRBD1 (5 bases). V was trimmed by 0 bases and J by 2 bases, leaving 15 bases between them. The germline CDR1 and CDR2 sequences are SGHKS and YYEKEE (reference sequence). This CDR3 region has 17 residues. CDR3 region: CASSLEQLTGRNQPQHF. In DNA form, the CDR3 reads TGTGCCAGCAGCTTGGAACAATTAACAGGTCGCAATCAGCCCCAGCATTTT.

The V and J genes are TRBV6-1 and TRBJ1-2; 8 bases fit TRBD1. V gave up 9 bases and J gave up 2 bases; unmatched junction bases: 5. The germline gives CDR1 MNHNS, CDR2 SASEGT. The CDR3 consists of 13 residues. CDR3 DNA sequence: TGTGCCAGTCCGGGACAGGAAAACTATGGCTACACCTTC. Amino acids: CASPGQENYGYTF.